Listed here are 7 T cell receptor beta chains from one sample, sequenced in a study of PD-1 blockade in classical Hodgkin lymphoma. Time point of the sample: cycle 4 day 1 (C4D1), after 6 weeks of nivolumab. Every patient was affected by relapse after autologous stem cell transplantation, while exposure to brentuximab vedotin was not uniform. Assay used: immunoSEQ multiplex PCR; TCRdb lists only in-frame clones, some missing. The sample carries some 19,000 clones, about 73% recorded once. The input for sequencing was peripheral blood mononuclear cells (PBMCs), taken before the fourth cycle of nivolumab. Source of these receptors: a human donor with classical Hodgkin lymphoma.

This clone was observed a single time. The V and J genes are TRBV6-1 and TRBJ2-7; D ambiguous. Trimming pared 3 bases from V and 3 bases from J, leaving 3 bases between. The CDR3 length is 11 residues. Germline V gene data show CDR1 as MNHNS and CDR2 as SASEGT. The CDR3 loop is CASSEGYEQYF. CDR3 DNA: TGTGCCAGCAGTGAGGGCTACGAGCAGTACTTC.

This clone has a handful of counts. This chain joins TRBV9 and TRBJ2-1; 7 nucleotides line up with TRBD2. The V gene's germline CDR1 is SGDLS and CDR2 YYNGEE. The CDR3 has 16 residues. J lost 6 bases, V lost 0 bases, and 9 bases had no gene match. The CDR3 loop reads CASSVVGGGVFNEQFF. CDR3 nucleotide sequence: TGTGCCAGCAGCGTAGTTGGGGGAGGGGTTTTCAATGAGCAGTTCTTC.

A remark on this clone: At one boundary the junction diverges from the germline segment, which might be a read error. This sequence joins TRBV18 and TRBJ2-3; 8 bases align to TRBD1. The CDR3 runs to 13 residues. From germline, CDR1 is KGHSH and CDR2 LQKENI. CDR3 protein: CASSPQGADTQYF. The CDR3 DNA follows: TGTGCCAGCTCCCCACAGGGGGCAGATACGCAGTATTTT.

V usage is TRBV25-1 and J usage is TRBJ2-1; 12 bases are a match to TRBD2. J was trimmed by 4 bases and V by 4 bases; bases with no gene match: 5. CDR1 is MGHDK, CDR2 SYGVNS, per germline. This CDR3 spans 16 amino acids. The CDR3 here is CASSATSGRPYNEQFF. In DNA form, the CDR3 reads TGTGCCAGCAGTGCAACTAGCGGGAGGCCTTACAATGAGCAGTTCTTC.

The chain uses TRBV6-5 and TRBJ2-7; D may be TRBD1 (6 bases). The CDR3 sequence is 14 residues long. Per germline, CDR1 MNHEY and CDR2 SVGAGI. V dropped 6 bases and J dropped 0 bases, with 12 bases sitting between them. CDR3 in DNA: TGTGCCAGCAGGTCTCCGGACAGCTCCTACGAGCAGTACTTC. Protein sequence: CASRSPDSSYEQYF.

The chain recombines TRBV29-1 with TRBJ1-2; D not resolved. V was shortened by 8 bases and J by 2 bases, with 9 bases between the two germline ends. Germline V lookup: CDR1 SQVTM, CDR2 ANQGSEA. The CDR3 spans 11 residues. CDR3 protein: CSSRENYGYTF. The CDR3 DNA follows: TGCAGCTCTAGAGAGAACTATGGCTACACCTTC.

The rearrangement uses TRBV21-1 and TRBJ2-1; the listed D gene, TRBD1, was not tested against the DNA. TRBV21-1 is assigned pseudogene status. The CDR3 spans 15 residues. The CDR3, as DNA: TGTGCCAGCCCCCCTGGGGGACAGTACAACAATGAGCAGTTCTTC. Its protein product is CASPPGGQYNNEQFF.